These T cell receptor beta chains were read from a single sample in a study of T cell responses to AZD1222 COVID-19 vaccine. Some clones are missing from TCRdb's copy, which holds only in-frame ones; the method was immunoSEQ multiplex PCR. The repertoire includes 150,000 to 200,000 clones, more than 70% of them detected once, and around 6% sits in the top ten. This sample comprised peripheral blood, obtained on day 0 of AZD1222 vaccination. These receptors were collected from an adult in good health. The CDR3 runs from the conserved cysteine through the conserved F or W.

V gene	J gene	CDR3 protein
TRBV6-2/TRBV6-3	TRBJ2-1	CASSSPGQGIHNEQFF
TRBV30	TRBJ1-3	CAWSPPGAGVGNTIYF
TRBV7-9	TRBJ2-7	CASSLDGAPNYEQYF
TRBV27	TRBJ1-2	CASSLKGGNYGYTF
TRBV5-6	TRBJ2-7	CASSPQGWQRSYEQYF
TRBV6-2/TRBV6-3	TRBJ2-4	CASSPRGNIQYF
TRBV7-2	TRBJ1-2	CASSSQAGGGTSMATF
TRBV20-1	TRBJ2-5	CSAPQYGTANF
TRBV4-3	TRBJ1-2	CASSQEHRDYGYTF
TRBV5-5	TRBJ1-1	CASSPTPNTEAFF
TRBV4-3	TRBJ2-2	CASSQVPGQGTGELFF
TRBV7-9	TRBJ2-7	CASSTGTGTNYEQYF
TRBV7-2	TRBJ2-3	CASSTGSRQATQYF
TRBV11-2	TRBJ1-1	CASSLAGPEAFF
TRBV19	TRBJ1-3	CASSISDRYSGNTIYF
TRBV28	TRBJ2-4	CASSLPTRLAKNIQYF